The 25 T cell receptor beta chains below all came from one sample that was sequenced in a study of cytomegalovirus exposure and HLA in healthy donors. The PCR used 60 Vbeta and 13 Jbeta primers. The repertoire was sequenced with immunoSEQ multiplex PCR; TCRdb's copy has only in-frame clones and lacks some. The sample records 90,000 or so clones, approximately 78% being singletons. The specimen sequenced was PBMCs. These TCRs come from a male donor in good health and CMV-seropositive.

The chain combines TRBV7-8 with TRBJ2-7, with D possibly TRBD1 on 5 matching bases. This CDR3 is built from 13 residues. V was clipped by 3 bases and J by 3 bases, with 9 bases between them. Per the germline V gene, CDR1 is SGHVS and CDR2 is FQNEAQ. The DNA of the CDR3 is TGTGCCAGCAGCTTGAGCGACAGCTACGAGCAGTACTTC. This translates into CASSLSDSYEQYF.

As for this clone: Distinct nucleotide sequences in the sample also encode this CDR3. V is TRBV9 and J is TRBJ2-5, with D perhaps TRBD1 (6 bases). CDR1 and CDR2 from the germline V gene are SGDLS and YYNGEE. The CDR3 is 14 residues long. Trimming shortened V by 0 bases and J by 2 bases, and 8 bases separated the two germline ends. CDR3 nucleotides: TGTGCCAGCAGCGTAGGGCAGGGGCAAGAGACCCAGTACTTC. As protein: CASSVGQGQETQYF.

The genes are TRBV27 and TRBJ2-7; TRBD1 matches at 10 bases. This CDR3 contains 16 residues. Germline trimming cut 6 bases from V and 7 bases from J; bases unmatched to any gene: 15. Germline V lookup: CDR1 MNHEY, CDR2 SMNVEV (reference sequence). CDR3 region: CASRPLAGQGIHEQYF. CDR3 bases: TGTGCCAGCAGACCCCTCGCGGGACAGGGGATACATGAGCAGTACTTC.

Only a few counts were recorded for this clone. The chain links TRBV28 to TRBJ1-6; D gene unclear. CDR3 length equals 15 residues. V was cut by 5 bases and J by 8 bases, with 16 bases left in between. Germline values: CDR1 MDHEN, CDR2 SYDVKM. CDR3 protein: CASSPRLIRDSPLHF. CDR3 DNA: TGTGCCAGCAGTCCCCGCCTTATTCGGGATTCACCCCTCCACTTT.

The chain links TRBV27 to TRBJ1-5, with 7 bases fitting TRBD1. The germline V gene encodes CDR1 MNHEY and CDR2 SMNVEV (reference sequence). The CDR3 loop spans 14 amino acids. After removal of 6 bases from V and 2 bases from J, the junction contained 4 bases not matched to a gene. CDR3 DNA sequence: TGTGCCAGCAGCAGACAGGGTGGCAATCAGCCCCAGCATTTT. Amino acid sequence: CASSRQGGNQPQHF.

For this clone: The same CDR3 can be traced to other DNA sequences in this sample. The chain is built from TRBV5-1 and TRBJ2-4, with D hard to call. This CDR3 comprises 14 residues. CDR1 and CDR2 (germline): SGHRS, YFSETQ. The V and J ends lost 2 bases and 5 bases respectively, with 11 bases between them. In DNA, the CDR3 is TGCGCCAGCAGCTTCCGTGGCTCCGAAAACATTCAGTACTTC. It is translated as CASSFRGSENIQYF.

The rearrangement uses TRBV19 and TRBJ1-1; D is possibly TRBD1 (6 bases). Trimming took off 6 bases at V and 1 base at J, with 12 bases between the two ends. Germline V lookup: CDR1 LNHDA, CDR2 SQIVND (reference sequence). This CDR3 has 14 amino acids. CDR3 protein: CASRTDRRNTEAFF. CDR3 DNA sequence: TGTGCCAGTAGAACGGACAGACGGAACACTGAAGCTTTCTTT.

The V and J genes are TRBV28 and TRBJ2-5; D perhaps matches TRBD2 (5 bases). This CDR3 spans 14 amino acids. Germline V gene data show CDR1 as MDHEN and CDR2 as SYDVKM. V was pared by 1 base and J by 5 bases, with 11 bases between. CDR3 nucleotide sequence: TGTGCCAGCAGTTTATTGGGCAGCGGCGAGACCCAGTACTTC. The encoded protein is CASSLLGSGETQYF.

This chain connects TRBV27 to TRBJ1-1; D gene unclear. The CDR3 covers 14 residues. Germline-derived CDR1 and CDR2 are MNHEY and SMNVEV (reference sequence). V lost 7 bases to trimming and J lost 1 base, with 13 bases between them. CDR3 amino acids: CASISVSRNTEAFF. CDR3 nucleotide sequence: TGTGCCAGCATCTCTGTTTCCCGGAACACTGAAGCTTTCTTT.

V gene TRBV21-1 combines with J gene TRBJ1-2; the DNA was not compared with TRBD1, the D call given in the table. TRBV21-1 has pseudogene status. This CDR3 spans 15 amino acids. The CDR3: CASSGGDRASAGYTF. CDR3 DNA: TGTGCCAGCAGCGGGGGGGACAGGGCAAGCGCTGGCTACACCTTC.

The chain links TRBV27 to TRBJ1-4, with D tentatively TRBD1 (6 bases). Trimming removed 5 bases from V and 8 bases from J, with 15 bases in between. Germline V gene data show CDR1 as MNHEY and CDR2 as SMNVEV (reference sequence). The CDR3 is 14 residues long. The CDR3 region has the DNA TGTGCCAGCAGTGTAAGAGGGGGTGACGAAAAACTGTTTTTT. It translates to CASSVRGGDEKLFF.

This chain uses TRBV6-1 with TRBJ1-6; D call uncertain. The germline CDR1 and CDR2 sequences are MNHNS and SASEGT. Trimming took 4 bases from V and 6 from J, leaving 7 bases between them. This CDR3 is 13 amino acids long. The CDR3 coding sequence is TGTGCCAGCAGTGTCGACTTTAATTCACCCCTCCACTTT. Translated, it gives CASSVDFNSPLHF.

This clone was recorded a few times. The same CDR3 arises from other DNA sequences in this sample as well. The J gene is TRBJ2-1, the V gene TRBV5-1, with 8 nucleotides matching TRBD2. V lost 1 base to trimming and J lost 3 bases; unmatched junction nucleotides: 0. CDR1 and CDR2 (germline): SGHRS, YFSETQ. The CDR3 extends over 14 amino acids. The CDR3 protein is CASSLSGGYNEQFF. CDR3 in DNA: TGCGCCAGCAGCTTGAGCGGGGGCTACAATGAGCAGTTCTTC.

This chain connects TRBV28 to TRBJ2-7, with TRBD2 matching over 7 bases. This CDR3 is built from 16 residues. The ends lost 2 bases at V and 7 bases at J; junction bases unmatched: 14. Germline V gene data show CDR1 as MDHEN and CDR2 as SYDVKM. The CDR3 loop is CASSLGWGEGGREQYF. The CDR3 nucleotides read TGTGCCAGCAGTTTAGGTTGGGGGGAGGGCGGCCGGGAGCAGTACTTC.

The rearrangement uses TRBV12-5 and TRBJ1-2, with D possibly being TRBD1 (5 bases). Looked up from germline, CDR1 is LGHNT and CDR2 is FRNRAP. This CDR3 is built from 15 residues. Trimming cost V 4 bases and J 8 bases, with 20 bases left between them. The CDR3 DNA reads TGTGCTAGTGGTTCGAACCCCCAAGGGGTGGGAGGCTACACCTTC. It specifies CASGSNPQGVGGYTF.

This chain joins TRBV7-9 and TRBJ1-6; 11 bases agree with TRBD1. This CDR3 has 14 residues. CDR1 and CDR2 (germline): SEHNR, FQNEAQ (reference sequence). V shed 3 bases and J 10 bases; nucleotides not matched to a gene: 2. CDR3 region: CASSFRDRGSPLHF. The CDR3 region has the DNA TGTGCCAGCAGCTTCCGGGACAGGGGGTCACCCCTCCACTTT.

The gene calls are TRBV7-2 and TRBJ2-7, with D perhaps matching TRBD1 (5 bases). The ends were cut back, 2 bases at V and 7 bases at J, with 12 bases in the middle. CDR1 is SGHTA, CDR2 FQGNSA, per germline. This CDR3 comprises 13 residues. The CDR3 bases are TGTGCCAGCAGCTTAAGGGGTTTCTGGGAGCAGTACTTC. It encodes CASSLRGFWEQYF.

The V call is TRBV5-4, the J call TRBJ2-7; TRBD2 agrees at 11 bases. This CDR3 comprises 17 residues. Germline CDR1 reads SGHNT; CDR2 reads YYREEE (reference sequence). Losses at the gene ends were 0 bases for V and 3 bases for J; bases not matched to a gene: 8. The CDR3, as DNA: TGTGCCAGCAGCTTGGGCAAACTAGCGGGAGCAAGCTACGAGCAGTACTTC. Protein: CASSLGKLAGASYEQYF.

This clone was counted between two and nine times. V is TRBV7-2 and J is TRBJ2-2, with 13 bases matching TRBD2. Looked up from germline, CDR1 is SGHTA and CDR2 is FQGNSA. V shed 4 bases and J 2 bases; nucleotides not matched to a gene: 7. CDR3 length equals 18 residues. DNA of the CDR3: TGTGCCAGCAGCTCCAGGACTAGCGGGGGAAGAAACACCGGGGAGCTGTTTTTT. Protein: CASSSRTSGGRNTGELFF. The full variable domain, with the rest looked up from reference TRBV7-2 and TRBJ2-2, is GAGVSQSPSNKVTEKGKDVELRCDPISGHTALYWYRQSLGQGLEFLIYFQGNSAPDKSGLPSDRFSAERTGGSVSTLTIQRTQQEDSAVYLCASSSRTSGGRNTGELFFGEGSRLTVL.

The J gene is TRBJ2-1, the V gene TRBV28; 9 bases map to TRBD2. V shed 6 bases and J 2 bases; nucleotides not matched to a gene: 2. The CDR3 has 14 residues. Germline-derived CDR1 and CDR2 are MDHEN and SYDVKM. The CDR3: CASRSGGPYNEQFF. DNA for the CDR3: TGTGCCAGCAGGAGCGGGGGGCCCTACAATGAGCAGTTCTTC.

V and J are TRBV4-2 and TRBJ2-1; possibly TRBD2 for D (7 bases). The germline CDR1 and CDR2 sequences are LGHNA and YNFKEQ. V lost 0 bases and J 4 bases, leaving 19 bases between the germline ends. The CDR3 has 18 residues. The CDR3: CASSQEAGAASLYNEQFF. DNA for the CDR3: TGTGCCAGCAGCCAAGAGGCGGGGGCCGCATCGCTGTACAATGAGCAGTTCTTC.

This clone has a handful of counts. CDR3 sequence: CASSIPRGDTQYF. As DNA, the CDR3 is TGTGCCAGTAGTATACCCAGGGGAGATACGCAGTATTTT. This chain connects TRBV19 to TRBJ2-3; D might be TRBD1 (6 bases). Germline V gene lookup returns CDR1 LNHDA and CDR2 SQIVND (reference sequence). The CDR3 covers 13 residues. Trimming removed 2 bases from V and 5 bases from J, with 8 bases in between.

The CDR3: CASSLVGLVSTDTQYF. The CDR3 DNA reads as TGTGCCAGCAGCTTGGTGGGACTAGTTAGCACAGATACGCAGTATTTT. The J gene is TRBJ2-3, the V gene TRBV5-6, with 8 bases identical to TRBD2. Trimming cost V 0 bases and J 0 bases; bases outside gene matches: 3. The CDR3 is 16 amino acids. Germline V gene sequence: CDR1 SGHDT, CDR2 YYEEEE.

CDR3 in DNA: TGTGCCAGCAGCTTGGATAGGGGCGGAAAGACCCAGTACTTC. This encodes CASSLDRGGKTQYF. The chain joins TRBV5-4 to TRBJ2-5; tentatively, D is TRBD1 (5 bases). The CDR3 sequence is 14 residues long. Germline V gene sequence: CDR1 SGHNT, CDR2 YYREEE (reference sequence). The V gene lost 0 bases and the J gene lost 6 bases, with 12 bases spanning the gap.

This chain uses TRBV19 with TRBJ2-1; D is perhaps TRBD2 (5 bases). V was trimmed by 4 bases and J by 6 bases, leaving 10 bases between them. This CDR3 region has 13 residues. Per the germline V gene, CDR1 is LNHDA and CDR2 is SQIVND (reference sequence). This CDR3 is CASSTSNFNEQFF. The CDR3 nucleotides read TGTGCCAGTAGTACTAGCAACTTCAATGAGCAGTTCTTC.